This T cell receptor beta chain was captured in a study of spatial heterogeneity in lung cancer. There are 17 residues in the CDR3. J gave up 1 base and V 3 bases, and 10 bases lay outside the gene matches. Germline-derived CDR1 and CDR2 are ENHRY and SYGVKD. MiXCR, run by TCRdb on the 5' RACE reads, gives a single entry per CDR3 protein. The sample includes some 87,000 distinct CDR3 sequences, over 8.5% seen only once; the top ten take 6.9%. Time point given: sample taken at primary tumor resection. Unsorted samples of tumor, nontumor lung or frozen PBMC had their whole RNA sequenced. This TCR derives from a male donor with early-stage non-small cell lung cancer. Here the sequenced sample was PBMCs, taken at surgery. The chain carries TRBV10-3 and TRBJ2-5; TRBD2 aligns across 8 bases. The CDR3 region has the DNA TGTGCCATCAGTGAAGGGGGTAGCGGGATCTTCCAAGAGACCCAGTACTTC. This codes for CAISEGGSGIFQETQYF.